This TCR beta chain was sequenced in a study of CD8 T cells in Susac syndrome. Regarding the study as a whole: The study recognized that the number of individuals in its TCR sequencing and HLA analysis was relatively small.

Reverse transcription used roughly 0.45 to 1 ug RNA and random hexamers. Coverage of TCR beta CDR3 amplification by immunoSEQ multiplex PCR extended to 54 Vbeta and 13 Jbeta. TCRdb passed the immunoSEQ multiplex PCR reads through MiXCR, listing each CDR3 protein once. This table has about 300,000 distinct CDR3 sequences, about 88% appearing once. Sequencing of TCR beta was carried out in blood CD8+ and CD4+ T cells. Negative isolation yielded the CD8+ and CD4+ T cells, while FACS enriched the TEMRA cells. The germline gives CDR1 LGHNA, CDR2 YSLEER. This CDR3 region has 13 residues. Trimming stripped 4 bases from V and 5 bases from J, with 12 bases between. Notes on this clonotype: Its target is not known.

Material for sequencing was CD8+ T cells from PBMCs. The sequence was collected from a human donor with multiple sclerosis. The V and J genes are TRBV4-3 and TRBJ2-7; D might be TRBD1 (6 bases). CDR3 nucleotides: TGCGCCAGCAGCCCAGCCAGGGGCAACGAGCAGTACTTC. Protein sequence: CASSPARGNEQYF.